Below, 11 T cell receptor beta chains from the same sample are listed, as sequenced in a study of tumor and adjacent non-tumor tissue in lung cancer. TCRbeta libraries were built with three rounds of nested PCR, modified from ARM-PCR. Each CDR3 protein is one row after TCRdb ran MiXCR on the multiplex PCR reads. Of some 200,000 distinct CDR3 sequences detected, 71% appear once; the ten largest clones hold around 25%. This sample's RNA came from whole unsorted tissue. Specimen: lung tumor tissue. Receptors originate from a man in his sixties with non-small cell lung cancer.

The chain has TRBV5-1 and TRBJ1-2, with unresolved D. V dropped 4 bases and J dropped 0 bases, with 7 bases sitting between them. Germline V gives CDR1 SGHRS, CDR2 YFSETQ. The CDR3 has 13 amino acids. In DNA, the CDR3 is TGCGCCAGCAGCCCCGATGCTAACTATGGCTACACCTTC. This translates into CASSPDANYGYTF.

As for this clonotype: Relative to the germline gene, one junction end is altered; a read error may explain this. This chain links TRBV6-6 with TRBJ1-1; a possible D gene is TRBD1 (6 bases). CDR3 length: 11 amino acids. Germline CDR1 is MNHNY and CDR2 is SVGAGI (reference sequence). The CDR3 nucleotides are TGTGTCAGCAGCCTACAGGGTGTAGCTTTCTTT. Translated, it gives CVSSLQGVAFF.

This clonotype was picked up a small number of times. This chain joins TRBV12-5 and TRBJ1-2; 8 nucleotides match TRBD1. The CDR3 runs to 15 residues. Germline V CDR1 and CDR2: LGHNT, FRNRAP. The junction had 9 bases not matched to a gene; V was cut back by 1 base and J by 8 bases. CDR3 sequence reads: CASGLGTGGPIGYTF. CDR3 DNA: TGTGCTAGTGGTTTGGGTACAGGGGGACCTATCGGCTACACCTTC.

The chain uses TRBV24-1 and TRBJ1-2, with 8 positions matching TRBD1. Germline V CDR1 and CDR2: KGHDR, SFDVKD. Trimming removed 4 bases from V and 8 bases from J; junction bases left unmatched: 8. The CDR3 loop spans 14 amino acids. The CDR3 protein is CATSDRTGLEGYTF. The CDR3 DNA reads TGTGCCACCAGTGACCGGACAGGGTTGGAGGGCTACACCTTC.

Turning to this clonotype: A much larger clone lies one base from this, so it may be a read error. The chain couples TRBV4-2 to TRBJ1-6, with D maybe TRBD1 (5 bases). The CDR3 is 12 residues long. Germline values: CDR1 LGHNA, CDR2 YNFKEQ. The CDR3 region has the DNA TGTGCCAGCAGCCAAGATCGGGGACCCTTCCACTTT. It codes for CASSQDRGPFHF.

To note about this clonotype: Relative to the germline gene, one junction end is altered; a read error may explain this. This rearrangement joins TRBV12-3 or TRBV12-4 to TRBJ1-1; D perhaps matches TRBD1 (5 bases). The CDR3 is 14 residues long. In nucleotides, the CDR3 is TGTGCCAGTAGTTTCAGCTACAGGAAAACTGAAGCTTTCTTT. It codes for CASSFSYRKTEAFF.

Turning to this clonotype: Compared with germline, one end of the junction differs, possibly owing to a read error. The rearrangement links TRBV6-1 to TRBJ2-1, with 9 bases fitting TRBD1. The CDR3 totals 16 residues. Germline V CDR1 and CDR2: MNHNS, SASEGT. CDR3 loop: CASSGSGTGNSPKPGF. The CDR3, as DNA: TGTGCCAGCAGTGGCTCCGGGACAGGGAATAGCCCTAAACCGGGCTTC.

This clonotype came up many times. Here the CDR3 reads CASSLFLGNIQYF. CDR3 nucleotides: TGCGCCAGCAGCCTATTCCTGGGGAACATTCAGTACTTC. V gene TRBV4-3 combines with J gene TRBJ2-4; no reliable D call. The CDR3 loop spans 13 amino acids. Trimming left V 4 bases short and J 7 bases short, with 11 bases between. Per the germline V gene, CDR1 is LGHNA and CDR2 is YSLEER.

The chain carries TRBV6-6 and TRBJ1-5, with TRBD1 matching over 7 bases. Near its end, the DNA agrees better with TRBJ2-3, so the J call may be wrong. The V gene's germline CDR1 is MNHNY and CDR2 SVGAGI (reference sequence). This CDR3 contains 15 residues. The CDR3 DNA reads as TGTGCCAGCAGTCGCCCCGGGACAGAAAATCAGCCCCAGTATTTT. It translates to CASSRPGTENQPQYF.

As for this clonotype: Likely a read error: the CDR3 ends without its conserved phenylalanine or tryptophan. This chain joins TRBV4-3 and TRBJ1-1; D unresolved. Germline assignment: CDR1 LGHNA and CDR2 YSLEER. The CDR3 is 13 residues long. The chain's CDR3 is CASSLDINTEAFS. CDR3 DNA sequence: TGTGCCAGCAGCCTCGACATCAACACTGAAGCTTTCTCT.

Concerning this clonotype itself: Compared with germline, one end of the junction differs, possibly owing to a read error. This sequence joins TRBV11-1 and TRBJ1-6; D not certain. The CDR3 totals 17 residues. Per germline, CDR1 SGHAT and CDR2 FQDESV (reference sequence). CDR3 protein: CASNLEATSSYNSHLHF. The CDR3 DNA follows: TGTGCCAGCAACTTAGAAGCGACGAGCTCCTATAATTCACACCTCCACTTT.